Listed below are T cell receptor beta chains from one sample, sequenced in a study of blood T cell repertoires in COVID-19. Produced via immunoSEQ multiplex PCR; TCRdb's table is partial and in-frame only. The table lists about 150,000 clones, roughly 81% of them singletons. Source material: peripheral blood. These receptors originate from a human donor with acute or convalescent COVID-19. The donor label of this sample is uncertain. CDR3s include the opening cysteine and the closing phenylalanine or tryptophan. A D gene is named only where the DNA matches it firmly. Expanded clones get a size class; other rows say once, few or many, or leave the size out.

TRBV2	.	.	TRBJ1-5	TGTGCCAGCAGTGTAGAACCCAATCAGCCCCAGCATTTT	CASSVEPNQPQHF
TRBV4-1	.	.	TRBJ2-4	TGCGCCAGCAGCCAAGTAGGGGTACTAGCCAAAAACATTCAGTACTTC	CASSQVGVLAKNIQYF
TRBV5-5	few	.	TRBJ1-5	TGTGCCAGCAGCTGGAACAGGGACAGCAATCAGCCCCAGCATTTT	CASSWNRDSNQPQHF
TRBV7-8	.	.	TRBJ2-3	TGTGCCAGCAGCCCCTTGGACAGAGCTAGCACAGATACGCAGTATTTT	CASSPLDRASTDTQYF
TRBV7-2	.	.	TRBJ1-2	TGTGCCAGCAGCCCGCTCCTCCAGGGTGATGGCTACACCTTC	CASSPLLQGDGYTF
TRBV7-9	.	.	TRBJ1-2	TGTGCCAGCAGCTTTCCCGGCTATGGCTACACCTTC	CASSFPGYGYTF
TRBV19	.	TRBD1	TRBJ1-6	TGTGCCAGTAGTACAGAGGGACAGGGGATCCACTTT	CASSTEGQGIHF
TRBV2	.	TRBD1	TRBJ2-7	TGTGCCAGCAGGGGGACAGGGGGAAGCGAGCAGTACTTC	CASRGTGGSEQYF
TRBV30	.	.	TRBJ1-6	TGTGCCTGGAGCCTACCGGGAGAAATCAATTCACCCCTCCACTTT	CAWSLPGEINSPLHF
TRBV4-3	.	TRBD1	TRBJ2-5	TGCGCCAGCAGCCTGACAGGGGTAGGAGAGACCCAGTACTTC	CASSLTGVGETQYF
TRBV7-3	.	TRBD1	TRBJ2-3	TGTGCCAGCAGCTCGACAGGGGACAGGGACTATATCACAGATACGCAGTATTTT	CASSSTGDRDYITDTQYF
TRBV3-1/TRBV3-2	.	TRBD2	TRBJ2-7	TGTGCCAGCAGCCGGATTAGCGGGGGGGCAGGTGAGCAGTACTTC	CASSRISGGAGEQYF
TRBV19	.	TRBD2	TRBJ2-3	TGTGCCAGTAGCCTCGACGGGGGGTACACAGATACGCAGTATTTT	CASSLDGGYTDTQYF
TRBV15	.	TRBD1	TRBJ2-7	TGTGCCACCAGCATACCCGGGACAGGTAGCCACGAGCAGTACTTC	CATSIPGTGSHEQYF
TRBV18	once	TRBD1	TRBJ1-2	TGTGCCAGCTCTTCCGGGACAGGGATCGACGGCTACACCTTC	CASSSGTGIDGYTF
TRBV7-3	.	TRBD1	TRBJ1-1	TGTGCCAGCAGCCCCGTCGACAGGGTTGAAGCTTTCTTT	CASSPVDRVEAFF
TRBV6-2/TRBV6-3	.	TRBD1	TRBJ1-5	TGTGCCAGCAGTTGGACGTCCCGACCGGACAGGAATCAGCCCCAGCATTTT	CASSWTSRPDRNQPQHF
TRBV27	.	.	TRBJ2-4	TGTGCCAGCAGTTTGTCTACAGGGATGGACATTCAGTACTTC	CASSLSTGMDIQYF
TRBV7-2	.	.	TRBJ1-1	TGTGCCAGCAGCCATGGGGCCCAGAACACTGAAGCTTTCTTT	CASSHGAQNTEAFF
TRBV6-6	.	TRBD1	TRBJ2-7	TGTGCCAGCAGGGATACAGGGGACGAGCAGTACTTC	CASRDTGDEQYF
TRBV28	.	.	TRBJ1-5	TGTGCCAGCAGTTCCACGGGGGGTCAGCCCCAGCATTTT	CASSSTGGQPQHF
TRBV30	few	.	TRBJ1-1	TGTGCCTGGGACACAGGGAACACTGAAGCTTTCTTT	CAWDTGNTEAFF
TRBV7-3	once	TRBD1	TRBJ1-6	TGTGCCAGCAGCTTAGAAGGACAGGAGTATAATTCACCCCTCCACTTT	CASSLEGQEYNSPLHF
TRBV6-5	.	.	TRBJ1-3	TGTGCCAGCAGTTACTCGTTAGCGGAGAACACCATATATTTT	CASSYSLAENTIYF
TRBV5-4	.	TRBD1	TRBJ2-5	TGTGCCAGCAGCCTAGAGGACAGGGGACAAGAGACCCAGTACTTC	CASSLEDRGQETQYF
TRBV19	.	TRBD1	TRBJ1-1	TGTGCCAGTAGTAGAGACAGGGGGGCGAACACTGAAGCTTTCTTT	CASSRDRGANTEAFF